The following is a TCR beta chain sequence with its context. Its target is unknown. This entry is derived from a study of long-term antiretroviral therapy in people with HIV. Study-wide results and caveats: Pre-ART expanded TRB clones stayed dominant throughout, though often decreasing after ART. HIV repertoires spanned narrower CDR3 length ranges than controls.

Trimming stripped 6 bases from V and 4 bases from J, with 16 bases between. Germline V gene lookup returns CDR1 LNHNV and CDR2 YYDKDF (reference sequence). CDR3 length: 14 amino acids. Run at survey level, the immunoSEQ assay was version v3.0. The repertoire was sequenced with immunoSEQ multiplex PCR; TCRdb's copy has only in-frame clones and lacks some. The sample includes approximately 29,000 clones, over 85% of them seen just once. Sequencing was performed on unsorted PBMCs, taken 6.2 years after starting antiretroviral therapy. The TCR was taken from a man between 40 and 49 years old with HIV. This chain uses TRBV15 with TRBJ2-7, with D perhaps being TRBD1 or TRBD2 (6 bases each). The CDR3 DNA reads as TGTGCCACCAGTTGGGGGGCAGGGGCTTACGAGCAGTACTTC. As protein: CATSWGAGAYEQYF. The full variable domain, completed using reference TRBV15 and TRBJ2-7, is DAMVIQNPRYQVTQFGKPVTLSCSQTLNHNVMYWYQQKSSQAPKLLFHYYDKDFNNEADTPDNFQSRRPNTSFCFLDIRSPGLGDTAMYLCATSWGAGAYEQYFGPGTRLTVT.